The sequence of this T cell receptor (beta chain) was determined in a study of blood T cell repertoires in COVID-19. Study-level information: Donors in the United States, Italy and Spain gave samples during acute or convalescent COVID-19.

Original handling: Reference gene primer amplification gave estimated nucleated cell counts. The repertoire was sequenced with immunoSEQ multiplex PCR; TCRdb's copy has only in-frame clones and lacks some. V, J and clone size reflect that table, while D and trimming were determined from the DNA. This sample has about 18,000 clones, with about 91% found just once. Clinical history as reported by participants underpinned cohort assignment. This CDR3 has 13 residues. Trimming left V 3 bases short and J 1 base short, with 5 bases between. The germline V gene encodes CDR1 SNHLY and CDR2 FYNNEI. Sequencing was done on a sample of PBMCs or T cells enriched from blood (not recorded which). The receptor was derived from a woman in her twenties or thirties who had recovered from COVID-19. The chain employs TRBV2 and TRBJ2-3, with D unclear. The chain's CDR3 is CASSEGGTDTQYF. CDR3 bases: TGTGCCAGCAGTGAGGGCGGCACAGATACGCAGTATTTT.